This T cell receptor (beta chain) was observed in a study of T cell responses to AZD1222 COVID-19 vaccine. Sequenced by immunoSEQ multiplex PCR; TCRdb stores in-frame clones only, minus some. The sample lists around 130,000 clones, approximately 83% seen once, with about 1.5% in the top ten. The CDR3 spans 13 residues. Trimming at V came to 6 bases and at J to 3 bases, leaving 5 bases not matched to a gene. In germline, CDR1 is WSHSY, CDR2 SAAADI. This clone was counted between two and nine times. The source is an adult in good health. The sample here was peripheral blood, taken on day 0 of AZD1222 vaccination. The chain has TRBV10-2 and TRBJ2-7; 7 bases agree with TRBD2. CDR3: CASRGGRSYEQYF. For the CDR3, the DNA is TGCGCCAGCAGGGGGGGGAGGAGCTACGAGCAGTACTTC.